The rows below give T cell receptor beta chains drawn from one sample of a study of OX40 agonist ivuxolimab in advanced cancers. TCRdb's copy holds only in-frame clones and misses some; the assay was immunoSEQ multiplex PCR. Of fewer than 100,000 clones listed, 80% to 90% are singletons. Here the sequenced sample was CD4+ or CD8+ T cells sorted from blood, taken in a trial of the OX40 agonist ivuxolimab. The receptors were sampled from an adult with an advanced solid tumor such as melanoma, head and neck, liver or kidney cancer. Both conserved end residues are part of each CDR3. Each record gives: CDR3 protein, CDR3 DNA, D gene, V gene, clone size, J gene. A D gene is named only where the DNA matches it firmly. Clone size is given for some rows only: seen once, a few or many times, or a class if the clone is expanded.

CDR3aa: CASSTSYGNEQFF; CDR3nt: TGTGCCAGCTCCACTAGTTATGGCAATGAGCAGTTCTTC; d_gene: .; v_gene: TRBV6-4; abundance: .; j_gene: TRBJ2-1
CDR3aa: CSVEQGALFDEQYF; CDR3nt: TGCAGCGTTGAGCAGGGGGCGTTATTTGACGAGCAGTACTTC; d_gene: TRBD1; v_gene: TRBV29-1; abundance: .; j_gene: TRBJ2-7
CDR3aa: CASSESAGDQPQHF; CDR3nt: TGCGCCAGCAGTGAGTCAGCGGGGGATCAGCCCCAGCATTTT; d_gene: .; v_gene: TRBV10-2; abundance: once; j_gene: TRBJ1-5
CDR3aa: CASSLSQGGGTEAFF; CDR3nt: TGTGCCAGCAGCTTATCGCAGGGAGGAGGGACTGAAGCTTTCTTT; d_gene: .; v_gene: TRBV7-6; abundance: .; j_gene: TRBJ1-1
CDR3aa: CASSLRYTYEQYF; CDR3nt: TGTGCCAGCAGCCTCAGGTATACCTACGAGCAGTACTTC; d_gene: .; v_gene: TRBV28; abundance: .; j_gene: TRBJ2-7
CDR3aa: CASGTGLGTDTQYF; CDR3nt: TGTGCCAGCGGGACAGGGCTGGGCACAGATACGCAGTATTTT; d_gene: TRBD1; v_gene: TRBV2; abundance: few; j_gene: TRBJ2-3
CDR3aa: CASNGILDEQYF; CDR3nt: TGTGCCAGCAACGGTATTCTAGACGAGCAGTACTTC; d_gene: .; v_gene: TRBV28; abundance: .; j_gene: TRBJ2-7
CDR3aa: CASSEGGGDEQYF; CDR3nt: TGTGCCAGCAGCGAGGGGGGTGGCGACGAGCAGTACTTC; d_gene: .; v_gene: TRBV7-2; abundance: .; j_gene: TRBJ2-7
CDR3aa: CASSSGQRGETQYF; CDR3nt: TGTGCCAGCAGCTCCGGGCAGAGAGGCGAGACCCAGTACTTC; d_gene: .; v_gene: TRBV7-9; abundance: .; j_gene: TRBJ2-5
CDR3aa: CSAHRENIQYF; CDR3nt: TGCAGTGCCCACAGGGAAAACATTCAGTACTTC; d_gene: .; v_gene: TRBV20-1; abundance: .; j_gene: TRBJ2-4
CDR3aa: CSVVEGGANEQFF; CDR3nt: TGCAGCGTTGTAGAAGGAGGTGCGAATGAGCAGTTCTTC; d_gene: .; v_gene: TRBV29-1; abundance: .; j_gene: TRBJ2-1
CDR3aa: CASSYPLGQAYGYTF; CDR3nt: TGTGCCAGCAGTTACCCCTTGGGACAGGCGTATGGCTACACCTTC; d_gene: TRBD1; v_gene: TRBV28; abundance: .; j_gene: TRBJ1-2
CDR3aa: CSGLSGDTQYF; CDR3nt: TGCAGTGGTCTGTCCGGGGATACGCAGTATTTT; d_gene: .; v_gene: TRBV20-1; abundance: .; j_gene: TRBJ2-3
CDR3aa: CASSFSGGALDTQYF; CDR3nt: TGTGCCAGCAGCTTTAGCGGGGGGGCCTTAGATACGCAGTATTTT; d_gene: TRBD2; v_gene: TRBV7-3; abundance: few; j_gene: TRBJ2-3
CDR3aa: CASSFEVNYGYTF; CDR3nt: TGCGCCAGCAGCTTCGAGGTTAACTATGGCTACACCTTC; d_gene: .; v_gene: TRBV5-1; abundance: .; j_gene: TRBJ1-2
CDR3aa: CASNTRGGRQEKLFF; CDR3nt: TGTGCCAGCAACACCCGTGGGGGGCGTCAAGAAAAACTGTTTTTT; d_gene: .; v_gene: TRBV28; abundance: .; j_gene: TRBJ1-4
CDR3aa: CASSLGGGRDRFQYF; CDR3nt: TGTGCCAGCAGCTTAGGTGGTGGGCGAGATAGGTTCCAGTACTTC; d_gene: .; v_gene: TRBV7-2; abundance: .; j_gene: TRBJ2-5
CDR3aa: CASSALQGGYTF; CDR3nt: TGTGCCAGTAGTGCCCTACAAGGCGGCTACACCTTC; d_gene: .; v_gene: TRBV19; abundance: .; j_gene: TRBJ1-2
CDR3aa: CASSLDPGQGGPPLHF; CDR3nt: TGTGCCAGCAGCTTAGATCCCGGACAGGGAGGTCCACCCCTCCACTTT; d_gene: TRBD1; v_gene: TRBV7-8; abundance: .; j_gene: TRBJ1-6
CDR3aa: CASSLGISGPAGYEQFF; CDR3nt: TGTGCCAGCAGCTTAGGAATTAGTGGGCCCGCCGGCTATGAGCAGTTCTTC; d_gene: .; v_gene: TRBV7-6; abundance: .; j_gene: TRBJ2-1
CDR3aa: CASSQETTGGGGEAFF; CDR3nt: TGTGCCAGCAGCCAAGAAACAACAGGGGGCGGGGGTGAAGCTTTCTTT; d_gene: TRBD1; v_gene: TRBV4-2; abundance: few; j_gene: TRBJ1-1
CDR3aa: CASSLGTLTDTQYF; CDR3nt: TGCGCCAGCAGCCTGGGGACCTTGACAGATACGCAGTATTTT; d_gene: .; v_gene: TRBV5-1; abundance: .; j_gene: TRBJ2-3
CDR3aa: CASSLGTSGSNEQFF; CDR3nt: TGTGCCAGCAGCCTCGGGACTAGCGGGTCCAATGAGCAGTTCTTC; d_gene: TRBD2; v_gene: TRBV7-3; abundance: .; j_gene: TRBJ2-1
CDR3aa: CAISREGGGYTF; CDR3nt: TGTGCCATCAGCCGAGAGGGAGGAGGCTACACCTTC; d_gene: .; v_gene: TRBV10-3; abundance: .; j_gene: TRBJ1-2
CDR3aa: CASSESGQSQPQHF; CDR3nt: TGTGCCAGCAGTGAATCTGGACAGAGTCAGCCCCAGCATTTT; d_gene: .; v_gene: TRBV6-1; abundance: once; j_gene: TRBJ1-5
CDR3aa: CASSEARNTIYF; CDR3nt: TGTGCCAGCAGTGAAGCGCGAAACACCATATATTTT; d_gene: .; v_gene: TRBV2; abundance: .; j_gene: TRBJ1-3
CDR3aa: CASSLDNTIYF; CDR3nt: TGTGCCAGCAGCTTGGATAACACCATATATTTT; d_gene: .; v_gene: TRBV5-4; abundance: .; j_gene: TRBJ1-3
CDR3aa: CASSLEGSSYNEQFF; CDR3nt: TGTGCCAGCAGCTTAGAGGGGAGCTCCTACAATGAGCAGTTCTTC; d_gene: .; v_gene: TRBV7-2; abundance: .; j_gene: TRBJ2-1